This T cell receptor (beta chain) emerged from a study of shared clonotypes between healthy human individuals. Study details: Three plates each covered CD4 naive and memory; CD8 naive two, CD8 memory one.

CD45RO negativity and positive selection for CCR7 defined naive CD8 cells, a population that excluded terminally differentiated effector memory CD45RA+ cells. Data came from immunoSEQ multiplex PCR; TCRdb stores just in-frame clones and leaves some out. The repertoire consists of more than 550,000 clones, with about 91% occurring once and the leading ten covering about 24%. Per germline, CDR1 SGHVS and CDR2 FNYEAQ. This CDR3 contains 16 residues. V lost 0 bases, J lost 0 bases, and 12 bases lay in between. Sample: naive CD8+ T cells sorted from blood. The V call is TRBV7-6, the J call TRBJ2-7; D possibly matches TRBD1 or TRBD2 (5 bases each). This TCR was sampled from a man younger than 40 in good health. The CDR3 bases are TGTGCCAGCAGCTTAGCGGCAGGGACCCTCTCCTACGAGCAGTACTTC. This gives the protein CASSLAAGTLSYEQYF.